These 25 T cell receptor beta chains share one sample of origin, sequenced in a study of metastatic and nonmetastatic thyroid tumors. With MiXCR, TCRdb called clones anew from the PCR reads. The sample shows 32,000 or so clones, 15% to 20% of them seen only once. No patient received treatment before thyroid surgery. Sequencing was carried out using blood. The receptors were gathered from a male donor with papillary thyroid cancer or a benign thyroid nodule (not recorded which). Some clones in this sample may be carry-over from other donors' samples.

The chain employs TRBV9 and TRBJ2-3; D is uncertain. The CDR3 spans 14 residues. CDR1 and CDR2 from the germline V gene are SGDLS and YYNGEE. V gave up 2 bases and J gave up 6 bases, with 13 bases separating them. The CDR3: CASSVSDFGDTQYF. CDR3 coding DNA: TGTGCCAGCAGCGTCTCTGACTTCGGGGATACGCAGTATTTT.

This clone was picked up many times. This chain uses TRBV18 with TRBJ2-7; D is possibly TRBD2 (5 bases). The germline CDR1 and CDR2 sequences are KGHSH and LQKENI. The CDR3 sequence is 14 residues long. Trimming pared 6 bases from V and 3 bases from J, leaving 15 bases between. The CDR3 DNA reads as TGTGCCAGCTCCCGGGATCACTTGAACTACGAGCAGTACTTC. This sequence encodes CASSRDHLNYEQYF.

This clone was seen only a few times. No conserved phenylalanine or tryptophan ends this CDR3, so it is likely a read error. Because the CDR3's place on the DNA is in doubt, the DNA is left out and the CDR3 is given as listed by TCRdb. The chain is built from TRBV19 and TRBJ1-2; the table's D call of TRBD1 was not tested on the DNA. Per the germline V gene, CDR1 is LNHDA and CDR2 is SQIVND (reference sequence). Termini included, the CDR3 measures 11 amino acids. The CDR3 sequence is CASSGQGPLYL.

This clone occurred many times. This sequence joins TRBV20-1 and TRBJ1-1, with TRBD1 matching over 7 bases. Germline CDR1 DFQATT, CDR2 SNEGSKA (reference sequence). V was clipped by 5 bases and J by 0 bases; unmatched bases: 6. CDR3 length: 14 amino acids. CDR3 nucleotide sequence: TGCAGTGCTTTCTTAGGACAGGTGAACACTGAAGCTTTCTTT. It is translated as CSAFLGQVNTEAFF.

This clone was seen ten or more times. This rearrangement joins TRBV2 to TRBJ1-6; D is unclear. The CDR3 length is 13 residues. V dropped 6 bases and J dropped 2 bases, with 5 bases sitting between them. Germline lookup yields CDR1 SNHLY and CDR2 FYNNEI. The CDR3 bases are TGTGCCAGCAGAAGAACCTATAATTCACCCCTCCACTTT. This encodes CASRRTYNSPLHF.

This clone was counted ten times or more. This rearrangement joins TRBV7-2 to TRBJ1-6, with 9 bases lining up with TRBD1. Germline loops: CDR1 SGHTA, CDR2 FQGNSA. V was clipped by 0 bases and J by 8 bases; unmatched bases: 5. CDR3 length equals 16 residues. For the CDR3, the DNA is TGTGCCAGCAGCTTAGCTTTCCGGGACAGGGATTCACCCCTCCACTTT. This sequence encodes CASSLAFRDRDSPLHF.

This clone was found many times. The J gene is TRBJ2-7, the V gene TRBV20-1, with TRBD2 matching 7 bases. Trimming cost V 3 bases and J 2 bases; bases outside gene matches: 7. The CDR3 totals 14 residues. Germline V CDR1 and CDR2: DFQATT, SNEGSKA (reference sequence). CDR3 in DNA: TGCAGTGCTAGCGGTAGCGGGCTTCCCTACGAGCAGTACTTC. Translation: CSASGSGLPYEQYF.

In nucleotides, the CDR3 is TGTGCCAGCAGCGCAACCATTGCGCCCGGGGAGCTGTTTTTT. This sequence encodes CASSATIAPGELFF. J is TRBJ2-2 and V is TRBV9; no reliable D call. The CDR3 extends over 14 amino acids. With 3 bases removed from V and 6 bases from J, the gap between germline ends came to 12 bases. Germline CDR1 is SGDLS and CDR2 is YYNGEE.

On this clone itself: Germline and junction disagree at one end, which may indicate a read error. The chain has TRBV5-1 and TRBJ2-7; no definite D call. The CDR3 contains 15 residues. The germline V gene has CDR1 SGHRS and CDR2 YFSETQ. The CDR3 nucleotides read TGCGCCAGCAGCTTGGTTACGGTGTCCCCCTACGAGCAGTACTTT. It codes for CASSLVTVSPYEQYF.

This clone was recorded at least ten times. This chain links TRBV29-1 with TRBJ1-1; D uncertain. The CDR3 spans 16 residues. V was trimmed by 1 base and J by 1 base, leaving 16 bases between them. CDR1 is SQVTM and CDR2 is ANQGSEA in the germline V gene. The CDR3 bases are TGCAGCGTTGAAGGCCAACCGGGGTACGGGAACACTGAAGCTTTCTTT. Translated, it gives CSVEGQPGYGNTEAFF.

DNA of the CDR3: TGTGCCAGCAGCGGAAGTAGCGGATGGGGTATCGAGCAGTACTTC. This codes for CASSGSSGWGIEQYF. The V gene is TRBV11-2, the J gene TRBJ2-7, with D tentatively TRBD2 (6 bases). Germline V gene lookup returns CDR1 SGHAT and CDR2 FQNNGV. V shed 5 bases and J shed 6 bases, with 20 bases lying between them. The CDR3 has 15 amino acids. The full variable domain, its missing parts supplied by reference TRBV11-2 and TRBJ2-7, is EAGVAQSPRYKIIEKRQSVAFWCNPISGHATLYWYQQILGQGPKLLIQFQNNGVVDDSQLPKDRFSAERLKGVDSTLKIQPAKLEDSAVYLCASSGSSGWGIEQYFGPGTRLTVT.

By sample share, this clone is medium-sized. The chain carries TRBV6-5 and TRBJ1-6; D not certain. The germline gives CDR1 MNHEY, CDR2 SVGAGI. The CDR3 contains 13 residues. Trimming took off 2 bases at V and 8 bases at J, with 7 bases between the two ends. CDR3 bases: TGTGCCAGCAGTTACGACCCCCATTCACCCCTCCACTTT. Protein: CASSYDPHSPLHF.

This clone was seen many times. The chain has TRBV5-1 and TRBJ1-2, with D uncertain. Germline values: CDR1 SGHRS, CDR2 YFSETQ. The CDR3 has 14 residues. V lost 3 bases, J lost 4 bases, and 13 bases lay in between. In DNA form, the CDR3 reads TGCGCCAGCAGCTCGGACGGCGGCCCCTATGGCTACACCTTC. The encoded protein is CASSSDGGPYGYTF.

This clone has a count of ten or more. V is TRBV24-1 and J is TRBJ1-5, with a tentative D call TRBD1 (5 bases). The CDR3 has 12 amino acids. Germline loops: CDR1 KGHDR, CDR2 SFDVKD. V lost 6 bases to trimming and J lost 5 bases, with 7 bases between them. CDR3 amino acids: CATSSGDQPQHF. In nucleotides, the CDR3 is TGTGCCACCAGTTCGGGGGATCAGCCCCAGCATTTT.

A note on this clone: This may be a read error: a much more frequent sequence differs by one nucleotide. This chain connects TRBV10-1 to TRBJ1-2; D is unclear. Germline CDR1 WNHNN, CDR2 SYGVQD (reference sequence). CDR3 length: 12 residues. The CDR3 bases are TGCGTCAGTTCCCGGCCCGACTATGGCTACACCTTC. Protein product: CVSSRPDYGYTF.

Many counts were recorded for this clone. The chain has TRBV6-5 and TRBJ2-1; D may correspond to TRBD1 or TRBD2 (5 bases each). V lost 0 bases, J lost 10 bases, and 10 bases lay in between. Germline V gene data show CDR1 as MNHEY and CDR2 as SVGAGI. The length of the CDR3 is 13 residues. The CDR3 loop reads CASSYSGTKEQFF. In DNA, the CDR3 is TGTGCCAGCAGTTACTCTGGGACCAAAGAGCAGTTCTTC.

This clone has at least ten counts. Other nucleotide sequences from this sample produce the same CDR3. In nucleotides, the CDR3 is TGTGCCAGCAGTTTAGGAGGGATGAGCTCGAGTACAGATACGCAGTATTTT. It codes for CASSLGGMSSSTDTQYF. The chain is built from TRBV12-3 or TRBV12-4 and TRBJ2-3; a weak D match, TRBD2 (5 bases). The CDR3 is made up of 17 amino acids. Trimming stripped 1 base from V and 3 bases from J, with 17 bases between.

This clone was recorded many times. J is TRBJ2-7 and V is TRBV4-3; tentatively, D is TRBD1 (6 bases). The V and J ends lost 5 bases and 0 bases respectively, with 14 bases between them. The CDR3 runs to 15 residues. Germline assignment: CDR1 LGHNA and CDR2 YSLEER. CDR3 sequence reads: CASSAFRTVSYEQYF. The CDR3 bases are TGCGCCAGCAGCGCTTTCCGGACAGTCTCCTACGAGCAGTACTTC.

This clone ranks as medium-sized. Different DNA sequences within this sample yield the same CDR3. This chain uses TRBV28 with TRBJ2-7, with 8 bases matching TRBD1. The germline CDR1 and CDR2 sequences are MDHEN and SYDVKM. The CDR3 runs 13 residues. With V trimmed by 4 bases and J by 4 bases, 3 bases remained unmatched. The CDR3 region has the DNA TGTGCCAGCAGTTCGACAGGGGTATACGAGCAGTACTTC. Amino acids: CASSSTGVYEQYF.

Ten or more counts support this clone. The chain uses TRBV19 and TRBJ2-7; D remains ambiguous. Germline CDR1 is LNHDA and CDR2 is SQIVND (reference sequence). CDR3 size: 11 residues. Trimming removed 5 bases from V and 3 bases from J, with 5 bases in between. This chain's CDR3 is CASSPGYEQYF. DNA of the CDR3: TGTGCCAGTAGTCCGGGCTACGAGCAGTACTTC. The full variable domain, in which reference TRBV19 and TRBJ2-7 provide the parts outside the CDR3, is DGGITQSPKYLFRKEGQNVTLSCEQNLNHDAMYWYRQDPGQGLRLIYYSQIVNDFQKGDIAEGYSVSREKKESFPLTVTSAQKNPTAFYLCASSPGYEQYFGPGTRLTVT.

This clone was found a few times. This chain connects TRBV20-1 to TRBJ2-2, with D perhaps TRBD1 or TRBD2 (5 bases each). CDR3 length: 14 amino acids. The V end lost 5 bases, the J end lost 3 bases, and 13 bases lay between the germline ends. Germline values: CDR1 DFQATT, CDR2 SNEGSKA (reference sequence). CDR3 sequence (DNA): TGCAGTGCTTGGACGGGGACCCACACCGGGGAGCTGTTTTTT. Encoded protein: CSAWTGTHTGELFF.

This clone was seen a handful of times. This CDR3 fails to terminate in the conserved phenylalanine or tryptophan, so it likely reflects a read error. The chain couples TRBV2 to TRBJ2-7; D is perhaps TRBD1 or TRBD2 (5 bases each). V was trimmed by 3 bases and J by 6 bases, leaving 15 bases between them. Germline V gene data show CDR1 as SNHLY and CDR2 as FYNNEI. CDR3 length: 14 amino acids. The CDR3 loop is CASSEVLAQGEQYL. In DNA form, the CDR3 reads TGTGCCAGCAGTGAGGTATTAGCGCAGGGCGAGCAGTACTTA.

This clone has a count of ten or more. V usage is TRBV30 and J usage is TRBJ1-4; the D gene is possibly TRBD1 (6 bases). CDR1 and CDR2 from the germline V gene are GTSNPN and SVGIG (reference sequence). V lost 2 bases and J 4 bases, leaving 11 bases between the germline ends. The CDR3 extends over 14 amino acids. The CDR3 sequence is CAWSWGQGNEKLFF. In DNA form, the CDR3 reads TGTGCCTGGAGTTGGGGGCAGGGTAATGAAAAACTGTTTTTT.

This clone was found many times. V usage is TRBV18 and J usage is TRBJ1-1; 7 nucleotides agree with TRBD1. V shed 4 bases and J 4 bases; nucleotides not matched to a gene: 6. The CDR3 loop spans 14 amino acids. The germline CDR1 and CDR2 sequences are KGHSH and LQKENI. The CDR3 bases are TGTGCCAGCTCACTCGGCAGGGGGTTCACTGAAGCTTTCTTT. Residues: CASSLGRGFTEAFF.

By frequency in the sample, this clone is medium-sized. The rearrangement uses TRBV6-2 or TRBV6-3 and TRBJ2-3; 9 nucleotides match TRBD2. V lost 8 bases, J lost 0 bases, and 6 bases stayed unmatched. This CDR3 region has 15 residues. CDR1 and CDR2 from the germline V gene are MNHEY and SVGEGT. The chain's CDR3 is CASELAGASTDTQYF. The CDR3 DNA is TGTGCCAGCGAATTAGCGGGAGCTAGCACAGATACGCAGTATTTT.